This paragraph covers one TCR beta chain sequence. The data stem from a study of shared clonotypes between healthy human individuals. Sequencing was performed with immunoSEQ multiplex PCR; in TCRdb, only in-frame clones are kept and a portion is missing. The sample includes about 2.1 million clones, under 95% of them seen just once. Germline CDR1 and CDR2: PRHDT and FYEKMQ (reference sequence). The junction had 10 bases not matched to a gene; V was cut back by 5 bases and J by 7 bases. The CDR3 contains 16 residues. The naive CD8 fraction comprised CD45RO-negative cells positively selected for CCR7 and excluded terminally differentiated effector memory CD45RA+ cells.

The source is a man aged 18 to 35 in good health. Some clones in this sample may be carry-over from other donors' samples. Specimen: naive CD8+ T cells from PBMCs. The chain has TRBV13 and TRBJ2-3; 12 bases line up with TRBD2. CDR3 sequence reads: CASSPITSGRIYTQYF. CDR3 coding DNA: TGTGCCAGCAGCCCAATAACTAGCGGGAGGATTTATACGCAGTATTTT.